The 10 T cell receptor beta chains reported below all come from one sample, sequenced in a study of CD8 T cells in ankylosing spondylitis. Their antigens are not known. TCRdb re-called the 5' RACE reads through MiXCR, storing one row per CDR3 protein. Seen here are some 200,000 distinct CDR3 sequences, approximately 7.3% observed once, and the top ten hold approximately 15%. Broader study findings: The study identified a TCR beta motif of seven or eight highly homologous variants that appeared characteristic of ankylosing spondylitis blood.

The sample taken for sequencing was blood, either unsorted or a sorted T cell fraction (not recorded which). These TCRs come from a male donor with ankylosing spondylitis.

The sample holds many counts of this clonotype. CDR3 loop: CASTKFPRYEQYF. CDR3 in DNA: TGTGCCAGCACCAAATTCCCTCGTTACGAGCAGTACTTC. V is TRBV6-2 or TRBV6-3 and J is TRBJ2-7, with D hard to call. This CDR3 is built from 13 residues. Germline V gives CDR1 MNHEY, CDR2 SVGEGT. The V end was cut by 7 bases, the J end by 4 bases, with 14 bases between.

This clonotype was detected many times. The rearrangement uses TRBV27 and TRBJ1-2; D remains ambiguous. This CDR3 region has 13 residues. Germline V gene data show CDR1 as MNHEY and CDR2 as SMNVEV (reference sequence). V lost 5 bases and J 1 base, leaving 8 bases between the germline ends. The CDR3 DNA reads TGTGCCAGCAGTGCGGGAGGTAACTATGGCTACACCTTC. Protein sequence: CASSAGGNYGYTF.

This clonotype was counted between two and nine times. This chain joins TRBV9 and TRBJ1-4; D is undetermined. Trimming shortened V by 3 bases and J by 6 bases, and 12 bases separated the two germline ends. Germline V gene sequence: CDR1 SGDLS, CDR2 YYNGEE. CDR3 length: 14 amino acids. CDR3 region: CASSAAGGYEKLFF. DNA for the CDR3: TGTGCCAGCAGCGCGGCAGGCGGGTATGAAAAACTGTTTTTT.

This clonotype was observed at least ten times. This chain uses TRBV2 with TRBJ2-7; TRBD2 matches at 7 bases. Germline CDR1 reads SNHLY; CDR2 reads FYNNEI. The J segment lost 3 bases and the V segment lost 11 bases, leaving 10 bases of the junction unmatched. This CDR3 has 13 amino acids. The DNA for the CDR3 is TGTGCCCTGTCGCGGCGGGAGAACTACGAGCAGTACTTC. Encoded protein: CALSRRENYEQYF.

This clonotype was seen only a few times. The rearrangement joins TRBV23-1 to TRBJ2-7, with a possible D match to TRBD1 (6 bases). Being an ORF, TRBV23-1 has a function that is uncertain. Trimming left V 4 bases short and J 0 bases short, with 16 bases between. The CDR3 runs to 16 residues. CDR3 protein: CASSPAGARSSYEQYF. For the CDR3, the DNA is TGCGCCAGCAGTCCAGCAGGGGCCAGGAGCTCCTACGAGCAGTACTTC.

This clonotype was counted between two and nine times. The gene calls are TRBV5-4 and TRBJ1-6, with a tentative D call TRBD1 (6 bases). The CDR3 totals 14 residues. CDR1 SGHNT and CDR2 YYREEE come from the germline V gene (reference sequence). V was cut by 2 bases and J by 5 bases, with 8 bases left in between. The CDR3 reads CASSLTGNNSPLHF. DNA for the CDR3: TGTGCCAGCAGCTTAACAGGGAATAATTCACCCCTCCACTTT.

There are many counts of this clonotype. V gene TRBV28 combines with J gene TRBJ1-3, with D perhaps matching TRBD1 (6 bases). The CDR3 runs to 13 residues. Germline V gene data show CDR1 as MDHEN and CDR2 as SYDVKM. The V end lost 5 bases, the J end lost 7 bases, and 12 bases lay between the germline ends. As DNA, the CDR3 is TGTGCCAGCAGTCCTTGGGGGGCTAACACCATATATTTT. Amino acid sequence: CASSPWGANTIYF.

At least ten counts were recorded for this clonotype. The rearrangement uses TRBV28 and TRBJ2-1; D may match TRBD1 or TRBD2 (5 bases each). The CDR3 totals 14 residues. Germline V gene data show CDR1 as MDHEN and CDR2 as SYDVKM. The ends were cut back, 7 bases at V and 8 bases at J, with 18 bases in the middle. CDR3 residues: CASTQGQRSDEQFF. The CDR3 coding sequence is TGTGCCAGCACCCAGGGCCAGCGGAGCGATGAGCAGTTCTTC.

This clonotype has only a few counts. V is TRBV10-3 and J is TRBJ2-7, with unresolved D. Germline V lookup: CDR1 ENHRY, CDR2 SYGVKD. V lost 3 bases, J lost 5 bases, and 14 bases lay in between. The CDR3 loop spans 14 amino acids. The CDR3 spells CAISDPSPINEQYF. The CDR3 coding sequence is TGTGCCATCAGTGACCCGAGCCCCATTAACGAGCAGTACTTC.

The chain links TRBV6-2 or TRBV6-3 to TRBJ1-1; TRBD1 is a possible D gene (6 bases). V was cut by 4 bases and J by 3 bases, with 12 bases left in between. The germline CDR1 and CDR2 sequences are MNHEY and SVGEGT. The CDR3 has 14 amino acids. The CDR3 DNA reads TGTGCCAGCAGTTTCACTACAGGGTACACTGAAGCTTTCTTT. This codes for CASSFTTGYTEAFF.